This TCR beta chain comes out of a study of cytomegalovirus exposure and HLA in healthy donors. Study outcomes and limitations: Researchers reported that three CMV-associated chains were confirmed in vitro as CMV antigen-specific. Relative to equally common others, HLA-associated TCR beta chains showed greater clonal expansion in a later analysis.

In germline, CDR1 is MDHEN, CDR2 SYDVKM. Unmatched junction bases numbered 9, after V lost 6 bases and J lost 3 bases. There are 15 residues in the CDR3. The PCR had 60 Vbeta and 13 Jbeta primers. Per the authors' pipeline: Some 9.9 million shared chains were among some 80 million unique TCR beta chains counted in a later analysis. TCRdb keeps only in-frame clones here, not all; method: immunoSEQ multiplex PCR. The V and J calls and clone size are taken from that table; D and trimming were inferred from the DNA. The sample table sets out roughly 45,000 clones. Turning to this clone: The antigen remains undetermined.

The clonotype was recovered from a woman in her thirties in good health and CMV-seronegative. Sequencing input: PBMCs. This rearrangement joins TRBV28 to TRBJ2-7; 9 bases fit TRBD1. The CDR3 sequence: CASSPSGTGNYEQYF. The DNA for the CDR3 is TGTGCCAGCAGCCCGTCCGGGACAGGGAACTACGAGCAGTACTTC. Filled out from reference TRBV28 and TRBJ2-7, the complete variable domain reads DVKVTQSSRYLVKRTGEKVFLECVQDMDHENMFWYRQDPGLGLRLIYFSYDVKMKEKGDIPEGYSVSREKKERFSLILESASTNQTSMYLCASSPSGTGNYEQYFGPGTRLTVT.